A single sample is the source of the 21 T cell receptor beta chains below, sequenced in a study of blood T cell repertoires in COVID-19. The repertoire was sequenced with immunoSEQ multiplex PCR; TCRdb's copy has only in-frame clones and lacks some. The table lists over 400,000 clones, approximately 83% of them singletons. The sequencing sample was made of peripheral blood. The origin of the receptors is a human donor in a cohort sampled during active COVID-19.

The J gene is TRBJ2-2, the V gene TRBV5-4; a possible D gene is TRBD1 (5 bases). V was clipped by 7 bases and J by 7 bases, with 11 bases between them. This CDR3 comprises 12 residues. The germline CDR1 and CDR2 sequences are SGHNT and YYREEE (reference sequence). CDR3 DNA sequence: TGTGCCAGCGGACACCCTCGCGGGGAGCTGTTTTTT. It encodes CASGHPRGELFF.

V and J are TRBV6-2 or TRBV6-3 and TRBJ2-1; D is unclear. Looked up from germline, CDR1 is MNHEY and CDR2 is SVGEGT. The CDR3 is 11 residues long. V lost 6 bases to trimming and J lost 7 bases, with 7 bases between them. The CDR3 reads CASSHLNEQFF. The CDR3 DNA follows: TGTGCCAGCAGCCACTTAAATGAGCAGTTCTTC.

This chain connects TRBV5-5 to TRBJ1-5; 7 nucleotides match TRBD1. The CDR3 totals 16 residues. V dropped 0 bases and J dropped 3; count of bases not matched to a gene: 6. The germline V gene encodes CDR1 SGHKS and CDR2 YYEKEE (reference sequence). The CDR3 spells CASSLAEGAVNQPQHF. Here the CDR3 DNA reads TGTGCCAGCAGCTTGGCCGAGGGGGCCGTCAATCAGCCCCAGCATTTT.

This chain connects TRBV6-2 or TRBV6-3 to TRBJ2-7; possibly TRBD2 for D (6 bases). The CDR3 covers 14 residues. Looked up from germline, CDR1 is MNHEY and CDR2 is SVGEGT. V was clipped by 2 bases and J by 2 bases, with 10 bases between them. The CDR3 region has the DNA TGTGCCAGCAGTTACCCCCTAGCGACCTACGAGCAGTACTTC. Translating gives CASSYPLATYEQYF.

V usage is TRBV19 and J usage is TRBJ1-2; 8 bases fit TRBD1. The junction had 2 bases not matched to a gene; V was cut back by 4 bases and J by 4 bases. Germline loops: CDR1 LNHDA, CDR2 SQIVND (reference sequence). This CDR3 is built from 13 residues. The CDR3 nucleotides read TGTGCCAGTAGTACGACAGGGGCCTATGGCTACACCTTC. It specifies CASSTTGAYGYTF.

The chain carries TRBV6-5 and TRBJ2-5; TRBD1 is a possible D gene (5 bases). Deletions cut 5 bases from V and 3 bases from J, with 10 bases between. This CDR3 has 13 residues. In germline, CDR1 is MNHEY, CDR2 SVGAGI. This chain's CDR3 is CASSRTSEETQYF. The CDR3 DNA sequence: TGTGCCAGCAGTCGGACAAGTGAAGAGACCCAGTACTTC.

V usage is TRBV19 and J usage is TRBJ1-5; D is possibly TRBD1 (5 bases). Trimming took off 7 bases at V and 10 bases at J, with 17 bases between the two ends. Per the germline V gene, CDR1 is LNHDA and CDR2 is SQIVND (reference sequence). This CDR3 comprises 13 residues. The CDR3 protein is CASNTGRFQPQHF. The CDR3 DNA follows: TGTGCCAGTAACACAGGCCGGTTCCAACCCCAGCATTTT.

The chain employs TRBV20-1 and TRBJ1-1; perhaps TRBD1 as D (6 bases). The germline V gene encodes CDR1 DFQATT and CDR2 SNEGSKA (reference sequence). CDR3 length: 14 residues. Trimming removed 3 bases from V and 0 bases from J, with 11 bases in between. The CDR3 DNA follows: TGCAGTGCTAGTGGGAACAGGGTGAACACTGAAGCTTTCTTT. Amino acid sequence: CSASGNRVNTEAFF.

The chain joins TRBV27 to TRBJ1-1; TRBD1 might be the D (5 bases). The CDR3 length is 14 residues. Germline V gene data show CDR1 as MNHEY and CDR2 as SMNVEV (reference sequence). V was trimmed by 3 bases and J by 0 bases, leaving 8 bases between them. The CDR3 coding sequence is TGTGCCAGCAGTTTGTGGGGCTTGAACACTGAAGCTTTCTTT. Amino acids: CASSLWGLNTEAFF.

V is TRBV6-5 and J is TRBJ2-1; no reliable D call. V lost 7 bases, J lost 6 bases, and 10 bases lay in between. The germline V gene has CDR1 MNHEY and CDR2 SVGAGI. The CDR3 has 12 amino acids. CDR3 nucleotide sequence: TGTGCCAGCAAGCCTCCTGGCAATGAGCAGTTCTTC. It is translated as CASKPPGNEQFF.

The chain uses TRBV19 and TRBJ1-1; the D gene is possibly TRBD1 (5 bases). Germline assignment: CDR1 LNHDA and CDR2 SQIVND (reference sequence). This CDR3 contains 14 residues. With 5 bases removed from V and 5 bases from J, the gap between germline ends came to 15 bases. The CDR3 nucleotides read TGTGCCAGTAGTCCTGGAGGGGCGCGTACTGAAGCTTTCTTT. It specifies CASSPGGARTEAFF. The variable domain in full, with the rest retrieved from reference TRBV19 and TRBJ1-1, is DGGITQSPKYLFRKEGQNVTLSCEQNLNHDAMYWYRQDPGQGLRLIYYSQIVNDFQKGDIAEGYSVSREKKESFPLTVTSAQKNPTAFYLCASSPGGARTEAFFGQGTRLTVV.

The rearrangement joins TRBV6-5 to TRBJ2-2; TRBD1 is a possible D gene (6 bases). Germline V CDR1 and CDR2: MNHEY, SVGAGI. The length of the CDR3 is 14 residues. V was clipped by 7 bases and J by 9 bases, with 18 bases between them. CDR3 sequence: CASINLHRARELFF. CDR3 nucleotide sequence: TGTGCCAGCATCAATCTTCACAGGGCCCGGGAGCTGTTTTTT.

CDR3 DNA sequence: TGTGCCATCAGGGGGACAGGGGGCGGTATGAACACTGAAGCTTTCTTT. Translation: CAIRGTGGGMNTEAFF. The V and J genes are TRBV10-3 and TRBJ1-1; TRBD1 aligns across 12 bases. V was clipped by 6 bases and J by 0 bases; unmatched bases: 5. The CDR3 has 16 residues. Germline loops: CDR1 ENHRY, CDR2 SYGVKD.

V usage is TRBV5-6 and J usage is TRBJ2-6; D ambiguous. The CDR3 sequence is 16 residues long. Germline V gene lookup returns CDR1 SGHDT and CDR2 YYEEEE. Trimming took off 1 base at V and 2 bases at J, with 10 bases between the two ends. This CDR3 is CASSLSRRTGANVLTF. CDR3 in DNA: TGTGCCAGCAGCTTGTCGCGGAGAACTGGGGCCAACGTCCTGACTTTC.

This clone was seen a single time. CDR3 sequence reads: CASIPDRGEAFF. CDR3 DNA: TGTGCCAGCATCCCGGACAGGGGTGAAGCTTTCTTT. The J gene is TRBJ1-1, the V gene TRBV6-5, with TRBD1 matching 9 bases. Germline lookup yields CDR1 MNHEY and CDR2 SVGAGI. The V gene end was trimmed by 7 bases and the J gene end by 7 bases; junction bases not matched to a gene: 4. This CDR3 comprises 12 residues.

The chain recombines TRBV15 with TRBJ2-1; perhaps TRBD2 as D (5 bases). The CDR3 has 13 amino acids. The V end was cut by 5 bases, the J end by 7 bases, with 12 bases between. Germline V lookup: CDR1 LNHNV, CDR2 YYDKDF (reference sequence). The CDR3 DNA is TGTGCCACCAGCGGAGGCATCGGGAATGAGCAGTTCTTC. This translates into CATSGGIGNEQFF. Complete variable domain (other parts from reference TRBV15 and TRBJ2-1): DAMVIQNPRYQVTQFGKPVTLSCSQTLNHNVMYWYQQKSSQAPKLLFHYYDKDFNNEADTPDNFQSRRPNTSFCFLDIRSPGLGDTAMYLCATSGGIGNEQFFGPGTRLTVL.

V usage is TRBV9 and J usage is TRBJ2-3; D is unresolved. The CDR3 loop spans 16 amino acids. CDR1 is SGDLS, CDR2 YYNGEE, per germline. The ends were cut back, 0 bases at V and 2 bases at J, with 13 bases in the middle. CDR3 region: CASSVDVGQLTDTQYF. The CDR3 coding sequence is TGTGCCAGCAGCGTAGATGTTGGGCAGCTCACAGATACGCAGTATTTT.

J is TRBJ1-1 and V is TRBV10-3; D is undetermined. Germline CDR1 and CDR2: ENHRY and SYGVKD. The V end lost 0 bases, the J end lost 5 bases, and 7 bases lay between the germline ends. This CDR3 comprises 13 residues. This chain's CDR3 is CAISESRETEAFF. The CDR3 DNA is TGTGCCATCAGTGAGTCCCGAGAAACTGAAGCTTTCTTT.

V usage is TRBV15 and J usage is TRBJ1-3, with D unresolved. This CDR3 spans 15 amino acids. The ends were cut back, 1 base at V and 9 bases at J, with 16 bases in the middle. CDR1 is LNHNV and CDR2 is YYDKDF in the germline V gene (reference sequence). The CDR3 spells CATSRVRGLGGTIYF. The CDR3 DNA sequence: TGTGCCACCAGCAGAGTAAGAGGGTTAGGCGGCACCATATATTTT. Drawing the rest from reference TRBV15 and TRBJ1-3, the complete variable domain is DAMVIQNPRYQVTQFGKPVTLSCSQTLNHNVMYWYQQKSSQAPKLLFHYYDKDFNNEADTPDNFQSRRPNTSFCFLDIRSPGLGDTAMYLCATSRVRGLGGTIYFGEGSWLTVV.

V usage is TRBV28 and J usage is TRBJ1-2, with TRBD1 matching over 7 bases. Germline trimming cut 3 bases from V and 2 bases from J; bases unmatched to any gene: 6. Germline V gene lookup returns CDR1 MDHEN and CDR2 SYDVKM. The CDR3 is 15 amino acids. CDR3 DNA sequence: TGTGCCAGCAGTTTCCCGACAGGGCGGAACTATGGCTACACCTTC. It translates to CASSFPTGRNYGYTF.

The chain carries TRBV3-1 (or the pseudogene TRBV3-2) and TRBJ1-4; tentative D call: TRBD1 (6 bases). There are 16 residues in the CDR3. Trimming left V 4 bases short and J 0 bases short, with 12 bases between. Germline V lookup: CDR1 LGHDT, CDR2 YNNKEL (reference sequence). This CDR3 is CASSLGQTTTNEKLFF. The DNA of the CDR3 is TGTGCCAGCAGCCTTGGACAGACTACAACTAATGAAAAACTGTTTTTT.